The present TCR beta chain was sequenced within a study of blood T cell repertoires in COVID-19. Germline loops: CDR1 LNHDA, CDR2 SQIVND (reference sequence). With 2 bases removed from V and 1 base from J, the gap between germline ends came to 8 bases. This CDR3 has 14 amino acids. Authors' methods: Quantification of nucleated cells was approximated via reference gene primer amplification. Using immunoSEQ multiplex PCR, the repertoire was profiled, and TCRdb retains in-frame clones only, with some absent. The D gene and trimming were derived from the DNA, and the V and J assignments and clone size from that table. The sample has a few hundred thousand clones, about 80% seen once; the top ten hold 2% to 2.5%.

This rearrangement joins TRBV19 to TRBJ1-1; a possible D gene is TRBD1 (5 bases). The sequence derives from a woman aged 55-69 years with acute or convalescent COVID-19. Input material: peripheral blood. CDR3 loop: CASSIRGKNTEAFF. The CDR3 coding sequence is TGTGCCAGTAGTATAAGGGGAAAGAACACTGAAGCTTTCTTT.